Listed here are 9 T cell receptor beta chains from one sample, sequenced in a study of response to subunit inactivated influenza vaccine (dated by TCRdb to the late 2010s). The protocol used for the library was RT-PCR. The listed sequencing device is Illumina HiSeq 2500. TCRdb applied fastp at Q25 and MiXCR to the public reads, then kept only in-frame beta chains. Rows matching on CDR3 protein sequence are summarized as one entry with the most common DNA and genes. For this sample the table gives hundreds of thousands of distinct CDR3 sequences, of which 11% to 15% were detected only once. Less than 7% of the sample goes to the ten largest clones. The sample here was PBMCs from blood, taken 14 to 15 days before vaccination. These receptor sequences come from a man aged 50 to 59 who received an inactivated influenza vaccine. Donor details come from another sample of the same person, matched by shared clones.

This clonotype appeared many times. The V and J genes are TRBV4-1 and TRBJ2-6; D gene ambiguous. The germline CDR1 and CDR2 sequences are MGHRA and YSYEKL. The CDR3 is 16 amino acids. V lost 3 bases and J lost 0, with 9 bases in between. CDR3 sequence (DNA): TGCGCCAGCAGCCAGAGCACAAACTCTGGGGCCAACGTCCTGACTTTC. Amino acid sequence: CASSQSTNSGANVLTF.

The rearrangement uses TRBV5-6 and TRBJ1-2; D is perhaps TRBD1 (5 bases). The V end was cut by 4 bases, the J end by 8 bases, with 15 bases between. The CDR3 totals 13 residues. The germline CDR1 and CDR2 sequences are SGHDT and YYEEEE. CDR3 in amino acids: CASSPPSGGGYTF. In DNA, the CDR3 is TGTGCCAGCAGCCCCCCATCGGGGGGAGGCTACACCTTC.

The chain carries TRBV6-1 and TRBJ1-6; the D gene is possibly TRBD1 (5 bases). Trimming removed 5 bases from V and 1 base from J, with 9 bases in between. Per the germline V gene, CDR1 is MNHNS and CDR2 is SASEGT. The CDR3 is 15 residues long. In DNA form, the CDR3 reads TGTGCCAGCAGTCCGGACATTTCCTATAATTCACCCCTCCACTTT. Translation gives CASSPDISYNSPLHF.

This clonotype was seen only a few times. The rearrangement joins TRBV14 to TRBJ2-2, with unresolved D. The CDR3 consists of 13 residues. Germline CDR1 SGHDN, CDR2 FVKESK. Trimming removed 1 base from V and 8 bases from J, with 8 bases in between. The CDR3 DNA follows: TGTGCCAGCAGCCAAGTTGGTGCGGGGGAGCTGTTTTTT. Translation: CASSQVGAGELFF.

The chain employs TRBV11-2 and TRBJ1-1, with D uncertain. The CDR3 is 13 amino acids. Germline V gene sequence: CDR1 SGHAT, CDR2 FQNNGV. Between the trimmed V and J ends, which lost 5 bases and 14 bases, there was a span of 21 bases. This chain's CDR3 is CASSPGLRAGVFF. The CDR3 DNA follows: TGTGCCAGCAGCCCCGGACTACGCGCCGGGGTATTCTTT.

The V and J genes are TRBV20-1 and TRBJ1-5, with 7 bases identical to TRBD1. The CDR3 consists of 17 residues. V shed 1 base, J shed 0 bases, and the junction held 9 bases outside the gene matches. Germline V gene lookup returns CDR1 DFQATT and CDR2 SNEGSKA (reference sequence). DNA of the CDR3: TGCAGTGCTAGAGGAGTAGGGACAGTTGATAGCAATCAGCCCCAGCATTTT. This translates into CSARGVGTVDSNQPQHF.

J is TRBJ1-1 and V is TRBV20-1, with D unresolved. This CDR3 comprises 11 residues. The V end lost 3 bases, the J end lost 5 bases, and 7 bases lay between the germline ends. CDR1 is DFQATT, CDR2 SNEGSKA, per germline (reference sequence). CDR3 amino acids: CSARDPTEAFF. The DNA for the CDR3 is TGCAGTGCTAGGGACCCGACTGAAGCTTTCTTT.

This clonotype has only a few counts. The chain couples TRBV29-1 to TRBJ1-1; weak D call: TRBD1 (6 bases). Germline V gene lookup returns CDR1 SQVTM and CDR2 ANQGSEA. The CDR3 consists of 12 residues. V was pared by 8 bases and J by 7 bases, with 17 bases between. CDR3 sequence (DNA): TGCAGCACCCGACAAGGGGGACTTGAAGCTTTCTTT. The encoded protein is CSTRQGGLEAFF.

The chain carries TRBV10-3 and TRBJ2-7; tentative D call: TRBD2 (5 bases). Trimming cost V 3 bases and J 2 bases, with 11 bases left between them. Per germline, CDR1 ENHRY and CDR2 SYGVKD. The CDR3 contains 14 residues. For the CDR3, the DNA is TGTGCCATCAGTGACTCGGGGTCAACCTACGAGCAGTACTTC. Protein sequence: CAISDSGSTYEQYF.